A selection of T cell receptor beta chains follows, all from one sample in a study of T cells expressing NK-cell markers. One entry per CDR3 protein, without DNA, is what TCRdb gives after re-calling the 5' RACE reads. The sample's table shows about 7,200 distinct CDR3 sequences. The sample comprised blood T cells: a sorted CD56 or NKG2C T cell subset, CD4+ or CD8+ T cells, or bulk PBMC T cells (not recorded which). These receptors all come from a man between 18 and 35 years old in good health. CDR3s include the opening cysteine and the closing phenylalanine or tryptophan. Not all rows give a size; the values are once, few, many and, for expanded clones, a class.

j_call | clone_size | v_call | cdr3_aa
TRBJ2-3 | - | TRBV2 | CASSSSGRDRSTDTQYF
TRBJ2-3 | - | TRBV6-2/TRBV6-3 | CASSYFATDTQYF
TRBJ2-3 | medium-sized | TRBV7-9 | CASSRGLAVTDTQYF
TRBJ1-2 | - | TRBV10-2 | CASSESTLGLGYTF
TRBJ2-2 | - | TRBV7-6 | CASSLDLGTGELFF
TRBJ1-5 | - | TRBV2 | CASSPDRDQPQHF
TRBJ2-1 | medium-sized | TRBV4-2 | CASSSRGTSGINEQFF
TRBJ2-3 | - | TRBV12-3/TRBV12-4 | CASSPPDRGPSTDTQYF
TRBJ1-2 | - | TRBV19 | CASSIGAQGYHNYGYTF
TRBJ2-2 | medium-sized | TRBV2 | CASSEGLTAGELFF
TRBJ2-2 | - | TRBV13 | CASSLATSNTGELFF
TRBJ1-5 | - | TRBV12-3/TRBV12-4 | CASSPGGGTGNQPQHF
TRBJ2-4 | - | TRBV19 | CASSPLGGRDIQYF
TRBJ2-1 | medium-sized | TRBV29-1 | CSVEARTSGSVAYNEQFF
TRBJ2-3 | medium-sized | TRBV4-3 | CASSRTSGHTDTQYF
TRBJ2-7 | - | TRBV27 | CASSSLGLASYEQYF
TRBJ2-1 | - | TRBV3-1 | CASSQAPLLGNNEQFF
TRBJ1-4 | - | TRBV20-1 | CSASPDRGTWEEKLFF
TRBJ1-5 | - | TRBV19 | CASSLLYQPQHF
TRBJ1-2 | - | TRBV25-1 | CASSPWGPNYGYTF
TRBJ2-2 | - | TRBV28 | CASSLAGGLETPGSCFF
TRBJ1-2 | - | TRBV7-8 | CASSSGTGSYGYTF
TRBJ2-7 | - | TRBV7-6 | CASSPEIGGFSEQYF
TRBJ2-2 | medium-sized | TRBV11-3 | CASSPRGHTGELFF
TRBJ1-6 | - | TRBV6-1 | CASRSGGRGRSPLHF
TRBJ2-1 | - | TRBV5-1 | CASSGTDRVGAEQFF
TRBJ2-1 | - | TRBV19 | CASSILGPGGNEQFF
TRBJ2-1 | - | TRBV14 | CASSQGSGSNEQFF
TRBJ1-1 | - | TRBV7-8 | CASSHYTPEDRGGNGAFF
TRBJ1-1 | - | TRBV7-9 | CASSSTGTIKAFF
TRBJ2-7 | - | TRBV28 | CASRLHRDREYEQYF
TRBJ2-1 | medium-sized | TRBV7-2 | CASSLGLAVTDGEQFF
TRBJ2-5 | - | TRBV11-3 | CASSLMQGGETQYF
TRBJ1-2 | medium-sized | TRBV6-6 | CASSPQGYGYTF
TRBJ2-4 | medium-sized | TRBV5-1 | CASSLVGDRKNIQYF
TRBJ1-5 | medium-sized | TRBV10-2 | CASSESSSAATNQPQHF
TRBJ2-7 | - | TRBV30 | CAWSVGGYEQYF
TRBJ2-1 | medium-sized | TRBV7-9 | CASSLAVAGENEQFF
TRBJ2-2 | medium-sized | TRBV11-1 | CASTFRGAHTGELFF
TRBJ2-5 | - | TRBV5-1 | CASSLVTGEETQYF
TRBJ2-7 | - | TRBV4-3 | CASSQDHRGEQYF
TRBJ2-1 | medium-sized | TRBV4-3 | CASSQGLGVNEQFF
TRBJ2-3 | medium-sized | TRBV6-5 | CASRPSPGGPPDTQYF
TRBJ1-1 | - | TRBV6-1 | CASSGEGSRAEAFF
TRBJ2-3 | - | TRBV20-1 | CSARDPSVASSTDTQYF
TRBJ1-1 | - | TRBV2 | CARRELLGETEAFF
TRBJ1-4 | - | TRBV7-8 | CASSSGQIDRNEKLFF
TRBJ2-2 | - | TRBV19 | CASSISAGTELFF
TRBJ2-7 | medium-sized | TRBV5-5 | CASSFSGSNYEQYF
TRBJ2-1 | - | TRBV7-9 | CASSLGTTQFF
TRBJ1-1 | - | TRBV7-9 | CASNSIGDRNTEAFF
TRBJ2-1 | medium-sized | TRBV7-2 | CASSFTSGRANEQFF
TRBJ2-3 | medium-sized | TRBV4-1 | CASSPGLAGVITDTQYF
TRBJ2-1 | medium-sized | TRBV7-2 | CASRKTGGRAVNEQFF
TRBJ1-1 | medium-sized | TRBV20-1 | CSARAEPLGPEAFF
TRBJ2-2 | medium-sized | TRBV24-1 | CATSDWGYTGELFF
TRBJ2-1 | - | TRBV2 | CARNRGPYNEQFF